This T cell receptor beta chain came from a study of metastatic and nonmetastatic thyroid tumors. At the level of the study: Repertoires from blood and tumor or nodule tissue of malignant and benign thyroid patients were compared. Study findings and constraints: As reported, TCR beta diversity in blood and tumor was significantly higher in malignant thyroid tumors than in benign nodules.

Comments on this clone: Its antigen is not identified.

Each patient came to thyroid surgery without any prior treatment (of any kind). Trimming removed 0 bases at V and 6 bases at J, with 8 bases between. From germline, CDR1 is GTSNPN and CDR2 SVGIG (reference sequence). The CDR3 contains 12 residues. Original methodology: The study took CDR3 differences across clinicopathological groups and made a distant-metastasis classifier for papillary thyroid cancer from them. MiXCR was used by TCRdb to re-call the PCR reads. Clone size and V and J calls follow TCRdb, not the original study. The top ten hold under 9% of the sample, which has about 90,000 clones, 8.6% seen once.

The TCR originated in a female donor with papillary thyroid cancer or a benign thyroid nodule (not recorded which). Some clones in this sample may be carry-over from other donors' samples. Sequences were obtained from blood. The V call is TRBV30, the J call TRBJ1-1; no clear D gene. CDR3: CAWSVYPAEAFF. For the CDR3, the DNA is TGTGCCTGGAGTGTATATCCTGCTGAAGCTTTCTTT. Together with reference TRBV30 and TRBJ1-1, the CDR3 gives the full variable domain: SQTIHQWPATLVQPVGSPLSLECTVEGTSNPNLYWYRQAAGRGLQLLFYSVGIGQISSEVPQNLSASRPQDRQFILSSKKLLLSDSGFYLCAWSVYPAEAFFGQGTRLTVV.